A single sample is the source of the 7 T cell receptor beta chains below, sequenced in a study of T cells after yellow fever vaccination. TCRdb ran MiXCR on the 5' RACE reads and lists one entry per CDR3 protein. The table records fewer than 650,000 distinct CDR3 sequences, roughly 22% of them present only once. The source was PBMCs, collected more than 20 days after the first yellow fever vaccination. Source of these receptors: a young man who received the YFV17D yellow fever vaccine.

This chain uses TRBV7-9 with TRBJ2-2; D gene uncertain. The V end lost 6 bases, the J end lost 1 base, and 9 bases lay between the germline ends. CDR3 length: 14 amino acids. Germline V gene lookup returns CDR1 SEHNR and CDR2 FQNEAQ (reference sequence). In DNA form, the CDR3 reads TGTGCCAGCAGGCTCAACGGGAACACCGGGGAGCTGTTTTTT. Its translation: CASRLNGNTGELFF.

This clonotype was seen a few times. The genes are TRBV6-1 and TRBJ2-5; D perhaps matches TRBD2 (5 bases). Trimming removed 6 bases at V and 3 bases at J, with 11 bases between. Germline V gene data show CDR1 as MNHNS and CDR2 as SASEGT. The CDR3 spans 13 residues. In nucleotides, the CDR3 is TGTGCCAGCAGGGAGCGGCTTAAAGAGACCCAGTACTTC. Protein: CASRERLKETQYF.

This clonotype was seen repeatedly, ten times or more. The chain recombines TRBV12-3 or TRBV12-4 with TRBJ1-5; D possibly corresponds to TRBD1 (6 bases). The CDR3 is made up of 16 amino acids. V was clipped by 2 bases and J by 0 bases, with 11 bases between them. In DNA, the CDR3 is TGTGCCAGCAGTTTATTTGGGGGCAATAGCAATCAGCCCCAGCATTTT. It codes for CASSLFGGNSNQPQHF.

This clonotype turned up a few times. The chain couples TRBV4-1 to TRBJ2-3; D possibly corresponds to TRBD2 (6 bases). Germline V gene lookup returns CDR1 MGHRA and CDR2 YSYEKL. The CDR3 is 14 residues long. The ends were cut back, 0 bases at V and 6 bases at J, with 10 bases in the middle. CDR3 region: CASSQEGSGDTQYF. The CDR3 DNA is TGCGCCAGCAGCCAAGAAGGCAGCGGGGATACGCAGTATTTT.

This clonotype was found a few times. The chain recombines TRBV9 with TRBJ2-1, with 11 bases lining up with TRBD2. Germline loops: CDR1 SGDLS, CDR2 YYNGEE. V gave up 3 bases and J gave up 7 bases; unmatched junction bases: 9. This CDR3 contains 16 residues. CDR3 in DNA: TGTGCCAGCAGCGATCTAGCGGGGGGATCTGGGAATGAGCAGTTCTTC. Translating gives CASSDLAGGSGNEQFF.

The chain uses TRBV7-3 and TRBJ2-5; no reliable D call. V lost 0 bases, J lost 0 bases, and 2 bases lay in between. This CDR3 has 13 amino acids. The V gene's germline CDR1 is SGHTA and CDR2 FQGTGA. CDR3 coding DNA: TGTGCCAGCAGCTTAACGTACCAAGAGACCCAGTACTTC. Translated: CASSLTYQETQYF.

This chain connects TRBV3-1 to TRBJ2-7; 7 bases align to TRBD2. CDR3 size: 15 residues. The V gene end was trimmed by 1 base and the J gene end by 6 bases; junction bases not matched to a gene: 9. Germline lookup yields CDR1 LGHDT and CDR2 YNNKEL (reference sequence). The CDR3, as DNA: TGTGCCAGCAGCCAAGGCGGACTAGTGGGCGCCGAGCAGTACTTC. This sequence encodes CASSQGGLVGAEQYF.